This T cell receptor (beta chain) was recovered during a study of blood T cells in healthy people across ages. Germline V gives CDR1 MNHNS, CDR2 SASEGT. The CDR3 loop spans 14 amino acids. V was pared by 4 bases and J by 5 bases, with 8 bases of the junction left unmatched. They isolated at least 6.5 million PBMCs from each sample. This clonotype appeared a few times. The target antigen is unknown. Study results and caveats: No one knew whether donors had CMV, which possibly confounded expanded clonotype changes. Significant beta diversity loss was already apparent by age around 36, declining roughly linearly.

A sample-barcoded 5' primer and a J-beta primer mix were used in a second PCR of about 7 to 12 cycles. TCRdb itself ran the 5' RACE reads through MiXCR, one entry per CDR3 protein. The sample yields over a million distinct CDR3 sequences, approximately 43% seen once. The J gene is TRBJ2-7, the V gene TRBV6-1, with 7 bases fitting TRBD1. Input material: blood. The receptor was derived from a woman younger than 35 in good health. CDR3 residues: CASSANRGFNEQYF. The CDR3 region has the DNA TGTGCCAGCAGTGCCAACAGGGGTTTCAACGAGCAGTACTTC.